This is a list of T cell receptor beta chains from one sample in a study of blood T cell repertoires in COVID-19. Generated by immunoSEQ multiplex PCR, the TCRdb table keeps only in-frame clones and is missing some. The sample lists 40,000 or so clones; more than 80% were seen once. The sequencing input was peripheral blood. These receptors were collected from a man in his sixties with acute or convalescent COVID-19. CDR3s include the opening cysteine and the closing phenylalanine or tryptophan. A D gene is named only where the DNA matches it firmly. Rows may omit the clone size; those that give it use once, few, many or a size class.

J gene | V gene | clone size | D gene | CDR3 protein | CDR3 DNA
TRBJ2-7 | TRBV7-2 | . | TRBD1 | CASSERTGGTYEQYF | TGTGCCAGCAGCGAGAGGACAGGGGGGACTTACGAGCAGTACTTC
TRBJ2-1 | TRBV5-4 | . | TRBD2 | CASSSRLAGNNEQFF | TGTGCCAGCAGCTCTCGACTAGCGGGAAACAATGAGCAGTTCTTC
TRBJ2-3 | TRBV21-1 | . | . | CASSKAGQGFGLAGATDTQYF | TGTGCCAGCAGCAAAGCTGGTCAGGGGTTTGGACTAGCGGGGGCCACAGATACGCAGTATTTT
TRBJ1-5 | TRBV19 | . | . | CASSKRDSHINQPQHF | TGTGCCAGTAGTAAACGGGATTCCCATATAAATCAGCCCCAGCATTTT
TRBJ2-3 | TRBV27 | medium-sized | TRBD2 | CASSLIAGGRDTQYF | TGTGCCAGCAGTTTAATAGCGGGAGGTAGGGATACGCAGTATTTT
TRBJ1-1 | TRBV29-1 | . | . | CSVVGGRVLNTEAFF | TGCAGCGTTGTGGGGGGGAGGGTCTTGAACACTGAAGCTTTCTTT
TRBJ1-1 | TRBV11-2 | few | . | CASSLEGVNTEAFF | TGTGCCAGCAGCTTGGAAGGGGTGAACACTGAAGCTTTCTTT
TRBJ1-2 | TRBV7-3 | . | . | CASSLESSGRSGYTF | TGTGCCAGCAGCTTAGAATCGTCAGGGCGGTCAGGCTACACCTTC
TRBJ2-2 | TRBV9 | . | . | CASSASPQKNTGELFF | TGTGCCAGCAGCGCTTCACCCCAGAAGAACACCGGGGAGCTGTTTTTT
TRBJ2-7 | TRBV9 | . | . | CASSVKSSSYEQYF | TGTGCCAGCAGCGTCAAATCTAGCTCCTACGAGCAGTACTTC
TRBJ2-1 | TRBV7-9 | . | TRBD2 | CASSFGTSGSQAYNEQFF | TGTGCCAGCAGCTTCGGGACTAGCGGGAGTCAAGCTTACAATGAGCAGTTCTTC
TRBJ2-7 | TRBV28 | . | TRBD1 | CASSRQGVGSYEQYF | TGTGCCAGCAGTAGACAGGGCGTCGGGTCCTACGAGCAGTACTTC
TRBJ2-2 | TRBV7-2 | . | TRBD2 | CASSLVSGGIAGELFF | TGTGCCAGCAGCTTAGTTAGCGGGGGGATAGCCGGGGAGCTGTTTTTT
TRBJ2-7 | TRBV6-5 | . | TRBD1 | CASRSDEGAPYEQYF | TGTGCCAGCAGGTCTGACGAGGGGGCCCCCTACGAGCAGTACTTC
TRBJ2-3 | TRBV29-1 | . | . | CSVEGEADTQYF | TGCAGCGTTGAGGGGGAGGCAGATACGCAGTATTTT
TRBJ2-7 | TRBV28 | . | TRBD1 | CASRPQGVVEYEQYF | TGTGCCAGCAGACCCCAGGGGGTGGTAGAATACGAGCAGTACTTC
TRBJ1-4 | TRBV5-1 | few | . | CASSDQGTNEKLFF | TGCGCCAGCTCTGACCAGGGAACTAATGAAAAACTGTTTTTT
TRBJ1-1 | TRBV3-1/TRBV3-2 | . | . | CASSPRHRDTEAFF | TGTGCCAGCAGCCCGAGACACAGGGACACTGAAGCTTTCTTT
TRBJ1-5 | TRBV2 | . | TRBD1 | CASTAGTAGGQPQHF | TGTGCCAGCACCGCAGGGACAGCTGGGGGGCAGCCCCAGCATTTT
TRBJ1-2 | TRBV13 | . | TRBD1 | CASSVRTGSYGYTF | TGTGCCAGCAGCGTAAGGACAGGTTCCTATGGCTACACCTTC
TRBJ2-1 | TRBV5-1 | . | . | CASSLDGTTHYNEQFF | TGCGCCAGCAGCTTGGATGGCACAACCCACTACAATGAGCAGTTCTTC
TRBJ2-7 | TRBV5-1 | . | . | CASSLAPGQVYEQYF | TGCGCCAGCAGCTTGGCCCCAGGGCAGGTGTACGAGCAGTACTTC
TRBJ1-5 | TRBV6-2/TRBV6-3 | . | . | CASSYLGAGSNQPQHF | TGTGCCAGCAGTTACTTGGGGGCAGGGAGCAATCAGCCCCAGCATTTT
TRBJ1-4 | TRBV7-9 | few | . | CASSLRTAYNEKLFF | TGTGCCAGCAGCTTAAGGACAGCCTATAATGAAAAACTGTTTTTT
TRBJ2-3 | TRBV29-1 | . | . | CSVEGSPRESRTDTQYF | TGCAGCGTTGAAGGTTCCCCCCGGGAGTCACGCACAGATACGCAGTATTTT
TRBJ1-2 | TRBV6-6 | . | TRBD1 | CASRGGQGAGYTF | TGTGCCAGCAGGGGGGGACAGGGCGCCGGCTACACCTTC
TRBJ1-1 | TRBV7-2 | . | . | CASSLAGAAMNTEAFF | TGTGCCAGCAGCTTAGCGGGGGCGGCTATGAACACTGAAGCTTTCTTT
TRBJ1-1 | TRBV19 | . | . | CASSMRAGEAFF | TGTGCCAGTAGTATGCGTGCGGGGGAAGCTTTCTTT
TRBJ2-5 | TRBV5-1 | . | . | CASSLAPRGRETQYF | TGCGCCAGCAGCTTGGCCCCCAGGGGAAGAGAGACCCAGTACTTC
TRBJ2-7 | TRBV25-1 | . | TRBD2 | CASSVSLAGTYEQYF | TGTGCCAGCAGTGTGTCGTTAGCGGGGACCTACGAGCAGTACTTC
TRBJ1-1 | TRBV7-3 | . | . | CASSLIGEAFF | TGTGCCAGCAGCCTGATCGGTGAAGCTTTCTTT
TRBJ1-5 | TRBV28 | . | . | CASGGVLRGNQPQHF | TGTGCCAGCGGAGGAGTCCTTAGGGGCAATCAGCCCCAGCATTTT
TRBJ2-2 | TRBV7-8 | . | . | CASSRVDRTTGELFF | TGTGCCAGCAGCCGCGTGGACAGAACCACCGGGGAGCTGTTTTTT
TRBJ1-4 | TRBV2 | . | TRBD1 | CASRMTGAGEKLFF | TGTGCCAGCAGGATGACAGGGGCAGGAGAAAAACTGTTTTTT
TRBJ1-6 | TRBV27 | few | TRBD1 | CASSYSPPGGWGNSPLHF | TGTGCCAGCAGCTACTCCCCCCCAGGGGGCTGGGGTAATTCACCCCTCCACTTT
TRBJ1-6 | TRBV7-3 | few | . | CASSLVANSPLHF | TGTGCCAGCAGCTTAGTAGCGAATTCACCCCTCCACTTT
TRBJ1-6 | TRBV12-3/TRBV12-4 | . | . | CASRNRDVSPLHF | TGTGCCAGCAGAAACAGGGATGTCTCACCCCTCCACTTT
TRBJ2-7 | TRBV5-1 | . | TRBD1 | CASSPGTGAEQYF | TGCGCCAGCAGCCCCGGGACAGGGGCCGAGCAGTACTTC
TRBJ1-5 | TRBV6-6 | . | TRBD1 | CASSYPGQAQPQHF | TGTGCCAGCAGTTACCCGGGACAGGCTCAGCCCCAGCATTTT
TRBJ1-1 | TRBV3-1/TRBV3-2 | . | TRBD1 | CASSYGTGTNTEAFF | TGTGCCAGCAGCTACGGGACAGGGACAAACACTGAAGCTTTCTTT
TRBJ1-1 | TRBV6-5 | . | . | CASSYSSGRGAEAFF | TGTGCCAGCAGTTACTCGTCCGGCAGGGGCGCTGAAGCTTTCTTT
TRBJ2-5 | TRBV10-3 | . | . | CAISVELVETQYF | TGTGCCATCAGTGTCGAACTAGTCGAGACCCAGTACTTC
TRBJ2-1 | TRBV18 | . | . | CASSPNLAEWQFF | TGTGCCAGCTCACCAAATCTAGCTGAGTGGCAGTTCTTC
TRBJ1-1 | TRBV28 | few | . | CASSTQGPKNTEAFF | TGTGCCAGCAGTACACAGGGACCGAAAAACACTGAAGCTTTCTTT
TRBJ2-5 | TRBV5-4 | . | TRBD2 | CASSTLTGGGQETQYF | TGTGCCAGCAGCACTCTGACGGGCGGGGGCCAAGAGACCCAGTACTTC
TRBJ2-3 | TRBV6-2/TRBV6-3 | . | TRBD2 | CASSYGAGALGNTQYF | TGTGCCAGCAGTTACGGAGCGGGGGCCTTGGGAAATACGCAGTATTTT